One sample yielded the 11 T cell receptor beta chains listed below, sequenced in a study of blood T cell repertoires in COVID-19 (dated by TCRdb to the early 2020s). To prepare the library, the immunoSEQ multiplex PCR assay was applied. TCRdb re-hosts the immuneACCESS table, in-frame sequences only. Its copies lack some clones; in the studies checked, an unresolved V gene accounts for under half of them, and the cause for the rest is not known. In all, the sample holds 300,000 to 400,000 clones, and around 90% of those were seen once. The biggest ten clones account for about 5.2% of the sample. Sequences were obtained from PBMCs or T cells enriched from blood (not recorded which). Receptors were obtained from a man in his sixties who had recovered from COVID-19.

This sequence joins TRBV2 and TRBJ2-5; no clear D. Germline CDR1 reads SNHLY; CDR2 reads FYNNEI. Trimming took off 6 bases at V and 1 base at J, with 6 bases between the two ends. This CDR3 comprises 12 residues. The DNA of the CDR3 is TGTGCCAGCAGCTATAGCCAAGAGACCCAGTACTTC. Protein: CASSYSQETQYF. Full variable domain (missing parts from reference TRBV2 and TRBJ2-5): EPEVTQTPSHQVTQMGQEVILRCVPISNHLYFYWYRQILGQKVEFLVSFYNNEISEKSEIFDDQFSVERPDGSNFTLKIRSTKLEDSAMYFCASSYSQETQYFGPGTRLLVL.

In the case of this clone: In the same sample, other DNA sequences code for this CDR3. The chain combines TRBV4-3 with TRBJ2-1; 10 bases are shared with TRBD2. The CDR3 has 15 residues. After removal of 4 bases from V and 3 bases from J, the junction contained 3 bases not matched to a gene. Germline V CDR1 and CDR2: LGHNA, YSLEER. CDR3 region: CASSLRLAGYNEQFF. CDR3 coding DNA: TGCGCCAGCAGCCTCCGACTAGCGGGCTACAATGAGCAGTTCTTC.

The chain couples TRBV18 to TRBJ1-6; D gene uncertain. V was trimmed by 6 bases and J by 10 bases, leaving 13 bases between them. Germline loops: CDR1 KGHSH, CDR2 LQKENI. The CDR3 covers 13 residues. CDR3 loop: CASSPLAGSPLHF. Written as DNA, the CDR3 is TGTGCCAGCTCCCCCTTAGCGGGCTCACCCCTCCACTTT.

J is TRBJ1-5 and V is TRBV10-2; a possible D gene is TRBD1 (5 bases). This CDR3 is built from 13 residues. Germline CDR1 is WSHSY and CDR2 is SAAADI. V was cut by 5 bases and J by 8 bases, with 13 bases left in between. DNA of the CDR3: TGCGCCAGCAGTCGGCGGGACGGGGAGCCCCAGCATTTT. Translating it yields CASSRRDGEPQHF.

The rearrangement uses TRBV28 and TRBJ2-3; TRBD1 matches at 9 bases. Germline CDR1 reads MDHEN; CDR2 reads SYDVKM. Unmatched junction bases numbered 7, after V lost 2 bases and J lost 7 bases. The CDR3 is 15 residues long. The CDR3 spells CASSLPLTGGNTQYF. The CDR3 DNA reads TGTGCCAGCAGTTTACCATTGACAGGGGGGAATACGCAGTATTTT.

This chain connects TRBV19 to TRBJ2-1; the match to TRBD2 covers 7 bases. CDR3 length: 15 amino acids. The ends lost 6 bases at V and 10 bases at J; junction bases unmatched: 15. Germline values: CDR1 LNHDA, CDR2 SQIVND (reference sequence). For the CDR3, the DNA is TGTGCCAGTAGGGAAGGGCTAGCGGCCTCAGGAGAGCAGTTCTTC. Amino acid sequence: CASREGLAASGEQFF.

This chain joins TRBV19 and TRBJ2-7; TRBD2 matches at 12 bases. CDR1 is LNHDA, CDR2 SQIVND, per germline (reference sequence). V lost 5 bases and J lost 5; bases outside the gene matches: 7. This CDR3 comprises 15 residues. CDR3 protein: CASSATSGRTHEQYF. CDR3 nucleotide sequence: TGTGCCAGTAGTGCCACTAGCGGGAGGACCCACGAGCAGTACTTC.

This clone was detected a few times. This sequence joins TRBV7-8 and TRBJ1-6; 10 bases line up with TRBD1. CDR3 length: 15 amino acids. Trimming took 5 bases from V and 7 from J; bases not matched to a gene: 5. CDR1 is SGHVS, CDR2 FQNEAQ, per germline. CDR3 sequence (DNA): TGTGCCAGCAGCCAGGGGACAGGGGTAAATTCACCCCTCCACTTT. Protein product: CASSQGTGVNSPLHF.

In DNA form, the CDR3 reads TGTGCCAGCAGCGTAGTGGGGAGGAACACCGGGGAGCTGTTTTTT. Translation: CASSVVGRNTGELFF. The chain carries TRBV9 and TRBJ2-2; possibly TRBD2 for D (5 bases). This CDR3 spans 15 amino acids. Germline values: CDR1 SGDLS, CDR2 YYNGEE. V lost 0 bases to trimming and J lost 1 base, with 7 bases between them.

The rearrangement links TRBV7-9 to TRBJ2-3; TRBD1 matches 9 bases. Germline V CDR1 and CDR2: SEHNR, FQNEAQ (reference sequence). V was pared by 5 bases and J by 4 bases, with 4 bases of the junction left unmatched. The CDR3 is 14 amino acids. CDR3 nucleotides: TGTGCCAGCAGCCCGTACAGGGGGCCAGATACGCAGTATTTT. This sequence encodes CASSPYRGPDTQYF.

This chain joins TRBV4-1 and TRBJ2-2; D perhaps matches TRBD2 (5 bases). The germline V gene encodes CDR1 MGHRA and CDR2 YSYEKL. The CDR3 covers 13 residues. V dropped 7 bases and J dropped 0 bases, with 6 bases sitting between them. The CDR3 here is CASTLANTGELFF. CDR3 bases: TGCGCCAGCACACTAGCGAACACCGGGGAGCTGTTTTTT.